The subject of this entry is one T cell receptor (beta chain). Antigen: not known. This sample is drawn from a study of graft-versus-host responses after intestinal transplantation. Points from the study as a whole: Some GvH clones appeared in ileal mucosa or blood before recipient bone marrow.

Sequenced by immunoSEQ multiplex PCR; TCRdb stores in-frame clones only, minus some. The sample shows roughly 15,000 clones, roughly three quarters of them seen only once. This CDR3 spans 14 amino acids. CDR1 is SGHRS and CDR2 is YFSETQ in the germline V gene. Trimming cost V 0 bases and J 8 bases, with 14 bases left between them. Lamina propria and intraepithelial lymphocytes were released by processing graft tissue. The sample in question was ileum tissue, obtained about 430 days after intestinal transplant. The source is a human patient who received an intestinal transplant, so some T cells may come from the graft donor. This chain links TRBV5-1 with TRBJ1-2; no reliable D call. The chain's CDR3 is CASSLAARNGGYTF. In DNA form, the CDR3 reads TGCGCCAGCAGCTTGGCCGCGAGAAACGGAGGCTACACCTTC.